This TCR beta chain stems from a study of blood T cell repertoires in COVID-19. About the research overall: Sites in the United States, Italy and Spain provided acute and convalescent COVID-19 samples. Sample material is recorded as cDNA or gDNA derived from T cells, B-cell-depleted T cells, or PBMCs.

The sample holds one count of this clone. Original analysis: Amplification with reference gene primers provided the estimates of nucleated cell counts. Produced via immunoSEQ multiplex PCR; TCRdb's table is partial and in-frame only. That table is the source of V, J and clone size, and D and trimming were worked out from the DNA. The top ten hold roughly 2% of the sample, which has under 170,000 clones, about four fifths seen once. This CDR3 has 14 amino acids. Germline assignment: CDR1 MNHEY and CDR2 SVGAGI. The V and J ends lost 0 bases and 5 bases, in that order; junction bases with no gene match: 1.

The chain has TRBV6-5 and TRBJ1-1, with 9 bases aligning to TRBD1. Sequenced: peripheral blood. This sequence originates from a man in his 70s with acute or convalescent COVID-19. CDR3 sequence reads: CASSYSGQGTEAFF. The CDR3 bases are TGTGCCAGCAGTTACTCGGGACAGGGAACTGAAGCTTTCTTT.